Given below is one T cell receptor beta chain in context. The clone's antigen remains unknown. Base qualities are missing; no much larger clone stands one base away. Other DNA sequences in the sample encode the same CDR3. This sample is drawn from a study of chemoradiotherapy in HPV16-positive cancers (dated by TCRdb to between 2022 and 2023). Background for the entire study: Candidate HPV-specific T-cell clones and common TCR motifs were defined through functional T-cell assays on cells from a couple of HPV16-positive patients. The candidate HPV-specific TCRs and motifs were then tracked in TCR repertoires from about 90 patients with HPV-related cancers. The study asked whether T-cell immunity against the HPV oncoproteins E6 and E7 changes during chemoradiotherapy and whether it affects survival.

Summary of the overall study and its limitations: In HPV16-positive patients, expansion of HPV-responsive T cells during chemoradiotherapy was found to be associated with improved recurrence-free survival. Only a couple of HPV16-positive patients were used to derive the functional definition of HPV-specific T cells, and the survival association was reported for HPV16-positive patients. Expansion of candidate HPV-specific clones and E7-related TCR motifs was observed in the tumor microenvironment during treatment, whereas no such expansion was observed for non-HPV-specific T cells.

Because repertoires were sampled repeatedly during chemoradiotherapy, clonal expansion in the tumor microenvironment could be followed. To prepare the library, the immunoSEQ multiplex PCR assay was applied. The table comes from immuneACCESS by way of TCRdb, which keeps in-frame sequences with V and J called. Part of the clones is missing from these tables; in studies checked, under half for an unresolved V gene and the rest for unknown reasons. The sample records approximately 8,500 clones, around two thirds of which are singletons. Roughly 9.1% of the sample rests with the top ten. The receptor was derived from a human donor with HPV-associated anogenital cancer. Sampling took place from a patient who underwent chemoradiotherapy.

The nucleotide sequence is TGTGCCAGCAGTGAAAGGAAGAACACTGAAGCTTTCTTT. The translation is CASSERKNTEAFF. The V and J segments used are TRBV6-1 and TRBJ1-1, with the D gene not clear enough to name. The CDR3 spans 13 residues, from the cysteine through the phenylalanine. The sequence is cut down to CDR3 DNA, 39 bases in frame from base 1. Between the V and J ends, shortened by 2 bases and 1 base respectively, the junction contains 5 bases. Per the germline V gene, MNHNS is the CDR1 and SASEGT is the CDR2.